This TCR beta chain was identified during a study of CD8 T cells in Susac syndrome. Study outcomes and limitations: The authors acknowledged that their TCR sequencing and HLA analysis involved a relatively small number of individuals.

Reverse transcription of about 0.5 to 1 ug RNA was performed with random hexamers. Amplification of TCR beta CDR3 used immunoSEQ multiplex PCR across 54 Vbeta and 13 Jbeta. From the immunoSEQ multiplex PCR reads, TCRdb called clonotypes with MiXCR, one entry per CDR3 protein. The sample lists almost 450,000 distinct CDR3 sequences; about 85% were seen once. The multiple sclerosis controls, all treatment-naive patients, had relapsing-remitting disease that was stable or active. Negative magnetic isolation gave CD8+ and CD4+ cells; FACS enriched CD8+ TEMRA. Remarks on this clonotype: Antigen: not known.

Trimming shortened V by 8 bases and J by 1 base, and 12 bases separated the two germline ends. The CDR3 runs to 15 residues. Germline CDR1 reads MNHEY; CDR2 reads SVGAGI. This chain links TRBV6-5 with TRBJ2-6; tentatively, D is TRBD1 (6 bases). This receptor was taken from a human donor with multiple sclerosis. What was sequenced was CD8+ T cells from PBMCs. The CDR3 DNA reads TGTGCCAGCGGGCCAGGGGCATCTGGGGCCAACGTCCTGACTTTC. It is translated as CASGPGASGANVLTF.